This T cell receptor beta chain was observed in a study of CD8 T cells in ankylosing spondylitis. With respect to this clonotype: The antigen is unknown.

Each TCR beta library was made by quantitative 5'-RACE that incorporated molecular barcodes. TCRdb passed the 5' RACE reads through MiXCR, listing each CDR3 protein once. Of a few hundred thousand distinct CDR3 sequences in the sample, more than 20% were seen once. Study outcomes and limitations: Reported data indicate significant enrichment of disease-linked clones within matched ankylosing spondylitis synovial fluid. Clones linked to the disease showed a CD8+ phenotype. They occurred at relatively low frequencies in peripheral blood.

The sequencing input was blood, either unsorted or a sorted T cell fraction (not recorded which). The TCR sequence derives from a female donor with ankylosing spondylitis or in good health (not recorded which).

CDR3 region: CSGAGVEGGELFF. DNA of the CDR3: TGCAGCGGCGCAGGGGTTGAGGGCGGGGAGCTGTTTTTT. The chain carries TRBV29-1 and TRBJ2-2; D perhaps matches TRBD1 (6 bases). Germline CDR1 is SQVTM and CDR2 is ANQGSEA. The CDR3 loop spans 13 amino acids. The germline V and J ends were trimmed by 7 bases and 7 bases, with 16 bases remaining between them.